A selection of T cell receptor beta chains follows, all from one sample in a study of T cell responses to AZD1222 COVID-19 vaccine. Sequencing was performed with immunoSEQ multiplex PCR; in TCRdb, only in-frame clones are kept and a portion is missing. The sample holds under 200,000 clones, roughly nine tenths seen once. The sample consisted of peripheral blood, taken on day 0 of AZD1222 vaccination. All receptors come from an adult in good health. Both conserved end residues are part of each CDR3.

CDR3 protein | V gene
CASRHPYRGKNTEAFF | TRBV19
CASSVGGTEDQPQHF | TRBV9
CASTQDPGTEAFF | TRBV6-6
CAWSATGGDGELFF | TRBV30
CSASSPRGREGTQYF | TRBV20-1
CASSIAAGTYEQYF | TRBV19
CASSYTPWNEKLFF | TRBV6-2/TRBV6-3
CASSHDPATNSPLHF | TRBV18
CASSGETTDTQYF | TRBV2
CASSGMDRGTLYEQYF | TRBV28
CASSQDRGAVVLTF | TRBV4-3
CASSSYKMRDWRQAFF | TRBV7-9
CASSRGQGEAYEQYF | TRBV13
CASSYSWTNEKLFF | TRBV6-5
CASITPGLSHYNEQFF | TRBV28
CASSLPLPSYNEQFF | TRBV5-4
CASSYGDWSSNQPQHF | TRBV6-5
CASQNSGRDDTGELFF | TRBV4-3
CASSLYLAGVHEQYF | TRBV27
CASSLQGLDNQPQHF | TRBV11-2
CASSPGQGIMGGYTF | TRBV9
CASRRTSGQETQYF | TRBV7-2
CASSLSRPGFGYTF | TRBV27
CSGQIERNEKLFF | TRBV29-1
CASSADGAGSYTF | TRBV6-4
CASSRDIKLASGNTIYF | TRBV7-2
CASSPGSGTEAFF | TRBV5-4
CASSPLGWAVGNTIYF | TRBV4-1
CASSSPSGQGYEQYF | TRBV28
CAVDSLTAPYEQYF | TRBV2
CASSEGLYGYTF | TRBV6-1
CASSQNPGMNTEAFF | TRBV4-3